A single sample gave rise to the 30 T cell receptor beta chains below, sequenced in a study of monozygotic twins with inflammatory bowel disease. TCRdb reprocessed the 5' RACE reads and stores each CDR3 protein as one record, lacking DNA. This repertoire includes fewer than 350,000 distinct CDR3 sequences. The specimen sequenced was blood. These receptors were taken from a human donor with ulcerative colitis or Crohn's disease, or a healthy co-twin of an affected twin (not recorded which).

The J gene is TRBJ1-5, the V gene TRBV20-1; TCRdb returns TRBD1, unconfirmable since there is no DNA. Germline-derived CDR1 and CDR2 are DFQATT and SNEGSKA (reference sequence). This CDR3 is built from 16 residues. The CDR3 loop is CSARGTLPMANQPQHF.

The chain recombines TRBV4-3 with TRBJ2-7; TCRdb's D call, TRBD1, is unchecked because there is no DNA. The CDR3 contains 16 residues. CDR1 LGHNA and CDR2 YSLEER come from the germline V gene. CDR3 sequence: CASSQEAGYPGYEQYF.

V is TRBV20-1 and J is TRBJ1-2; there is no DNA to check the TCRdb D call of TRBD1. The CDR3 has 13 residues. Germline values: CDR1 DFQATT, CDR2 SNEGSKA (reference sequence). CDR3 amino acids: CSVWTEGGRGYTF.

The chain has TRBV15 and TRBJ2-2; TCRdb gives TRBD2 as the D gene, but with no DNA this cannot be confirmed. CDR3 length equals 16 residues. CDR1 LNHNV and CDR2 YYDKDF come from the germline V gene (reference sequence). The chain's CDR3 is CATSKGGGLNTGELFF.

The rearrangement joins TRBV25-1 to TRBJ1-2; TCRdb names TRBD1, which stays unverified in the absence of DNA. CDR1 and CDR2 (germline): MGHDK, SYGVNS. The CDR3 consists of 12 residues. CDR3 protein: CASSKGNYGYTF.

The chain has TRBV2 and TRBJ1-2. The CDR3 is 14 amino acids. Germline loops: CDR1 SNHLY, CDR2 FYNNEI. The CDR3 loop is CASSGTQALYGYTF. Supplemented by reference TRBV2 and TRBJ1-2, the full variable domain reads EPEVTQTPSHQVTQMGQEVILRCVPISNHLYFYWYRQILGQKVEFLVSFYNNEISEKSEIFDDQFSVERPDGSNFTLKIRSTKLEDSAMYFCASSGTQALYGYTFGSGTRLTVV.

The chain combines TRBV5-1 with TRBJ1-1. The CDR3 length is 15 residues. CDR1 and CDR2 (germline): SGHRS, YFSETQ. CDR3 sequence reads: CASSWDWRMNTEAFF.

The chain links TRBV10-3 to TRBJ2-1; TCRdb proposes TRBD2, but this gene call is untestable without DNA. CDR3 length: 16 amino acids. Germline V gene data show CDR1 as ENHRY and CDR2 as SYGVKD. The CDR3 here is CAISESKVAGEREQFF.

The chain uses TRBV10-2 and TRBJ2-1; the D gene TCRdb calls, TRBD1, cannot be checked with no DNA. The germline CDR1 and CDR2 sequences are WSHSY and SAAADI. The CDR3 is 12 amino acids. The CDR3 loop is CASTPGWGEQFF.

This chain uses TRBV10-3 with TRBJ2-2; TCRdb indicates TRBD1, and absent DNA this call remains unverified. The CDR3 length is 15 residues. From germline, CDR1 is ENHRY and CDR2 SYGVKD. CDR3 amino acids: CAISDLDRGSGELFF.

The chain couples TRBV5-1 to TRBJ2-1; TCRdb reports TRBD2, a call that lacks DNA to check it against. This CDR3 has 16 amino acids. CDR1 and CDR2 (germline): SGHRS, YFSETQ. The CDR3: CASSPRTSGITNEQFF.

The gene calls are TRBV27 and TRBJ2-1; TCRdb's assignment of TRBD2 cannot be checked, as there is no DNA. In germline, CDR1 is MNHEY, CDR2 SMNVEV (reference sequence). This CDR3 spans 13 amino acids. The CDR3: CASSSLGRDGQFF.

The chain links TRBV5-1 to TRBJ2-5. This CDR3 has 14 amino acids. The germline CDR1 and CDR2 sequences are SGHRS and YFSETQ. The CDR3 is CASSLGPIQETQYF.

CDR3 region: CASRPIPPSYEQYF. V is TRBV28 and J is TRBJ2-7; the TCRdb D gene call, TRBD2, has no DNA to confirm it. The CDR3 is 14 residues long. Germline lookup yields CDR1 MDHEN and CDR2 SYDVKM. The whole variable domain, filled in from reference TRBV28 and TRBJ2-7, reads DVKVTQSSRYLVKRTGEKVFLECVQDMDHENMFWYRQDPGLGLRLIYFSYDVKMKEKGDIPEGYSVSREKKERFSLILESASTNQTSMYLCASRPIPPSYEQYFGPGTRLTVT.

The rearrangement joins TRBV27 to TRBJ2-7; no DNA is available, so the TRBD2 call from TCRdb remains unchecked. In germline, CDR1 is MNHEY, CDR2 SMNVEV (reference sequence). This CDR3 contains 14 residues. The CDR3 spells CASSLREGTYEQYF.

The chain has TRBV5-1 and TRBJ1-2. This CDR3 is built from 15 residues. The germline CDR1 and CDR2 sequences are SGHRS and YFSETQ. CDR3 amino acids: CASSLGEGPMYGYTF. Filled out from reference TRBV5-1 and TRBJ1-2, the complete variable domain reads KAGVTQTPRYLIKTRGQQVTLSCSPISGHRSVSWYQQTPGQGLQFLFEYFSETQRNKGNFPGRFSGRQFSNSRSEMNVSTLELGDSALYLCASSLGEGPMYGYTFGSGTRLTVV.

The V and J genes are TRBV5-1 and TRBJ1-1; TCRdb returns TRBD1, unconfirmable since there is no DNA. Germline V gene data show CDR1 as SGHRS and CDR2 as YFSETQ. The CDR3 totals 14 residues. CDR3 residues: CASSLAGGNTESFF.

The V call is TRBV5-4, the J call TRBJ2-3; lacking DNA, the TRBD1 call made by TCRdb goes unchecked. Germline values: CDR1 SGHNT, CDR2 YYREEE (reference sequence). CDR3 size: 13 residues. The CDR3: CASAPDYTDTQYF.

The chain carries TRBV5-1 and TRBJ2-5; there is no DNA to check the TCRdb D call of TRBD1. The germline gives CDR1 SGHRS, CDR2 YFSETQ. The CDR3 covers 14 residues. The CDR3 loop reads CASSGSLGGETQYF.

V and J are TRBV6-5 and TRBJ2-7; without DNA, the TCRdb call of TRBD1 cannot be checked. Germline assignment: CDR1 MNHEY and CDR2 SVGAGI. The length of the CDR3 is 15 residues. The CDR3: CASSYGHRDNDEQYF.

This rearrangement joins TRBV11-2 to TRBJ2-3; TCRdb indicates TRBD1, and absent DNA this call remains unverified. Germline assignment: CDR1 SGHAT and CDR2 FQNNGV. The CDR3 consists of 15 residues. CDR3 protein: CASSSGDRDGDTQYF.

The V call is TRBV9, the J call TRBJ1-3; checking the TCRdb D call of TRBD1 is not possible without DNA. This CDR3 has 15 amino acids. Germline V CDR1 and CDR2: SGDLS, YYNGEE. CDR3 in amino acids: CASSLQGVNGNTIYF. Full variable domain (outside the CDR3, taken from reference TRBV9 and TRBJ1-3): DSGVTQTPKHLITATGQRVTLRCSPRSGDLSVYWYQQSLDQGLQFLIQYYNGEERAKGNILERFSAQQFPDLHSELNLSSLELGDSALYFCASSLQGVNGNTIYFGEGSWLTVV.

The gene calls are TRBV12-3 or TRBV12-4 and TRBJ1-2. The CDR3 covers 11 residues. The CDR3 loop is CASSPDGGYTF.

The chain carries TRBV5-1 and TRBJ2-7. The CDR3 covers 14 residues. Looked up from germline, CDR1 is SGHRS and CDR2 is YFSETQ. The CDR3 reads CASSRTTDSYEQYF.

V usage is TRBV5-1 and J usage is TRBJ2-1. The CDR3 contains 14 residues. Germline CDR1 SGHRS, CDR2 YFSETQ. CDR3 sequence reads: CASSSDSTHNEQFF.

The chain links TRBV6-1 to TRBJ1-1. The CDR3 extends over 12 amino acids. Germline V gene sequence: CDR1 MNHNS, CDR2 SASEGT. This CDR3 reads CASIGSMREAFF.

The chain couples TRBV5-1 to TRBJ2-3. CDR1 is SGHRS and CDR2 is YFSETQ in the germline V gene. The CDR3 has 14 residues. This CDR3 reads CASSFLEITDTQYF.

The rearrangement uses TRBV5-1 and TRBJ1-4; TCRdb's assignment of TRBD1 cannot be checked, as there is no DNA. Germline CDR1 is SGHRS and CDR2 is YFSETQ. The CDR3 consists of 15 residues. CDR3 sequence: CASSPGGDPNEKLFF. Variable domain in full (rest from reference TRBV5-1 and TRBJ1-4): KAGVTQTPRYLIKTRGQQVTLSCSPISGHRSVSWYQQTPGQGLQFLFEYFSETQRNKGNFPGRFSGRQFSNSRSEMNVSTLELGDSALYLCASSPGGDPNEKLFFGSGTQLSVL.

CDR3 region: CASSAIPGLAVPNTQYF. The V and J genes are TRBV9 and TRBJ2-3; the TRBD2 assignment by TCRdb is unverifiable without DNA. The CDR3 totals 17 residues. Germline V gene lookup returns CDR1 SGDLS and CDR2 YYNGEE. The full variable domain, with the rest looked up from reference TRBV9 and TRBJ2-3, is DSGVTQTPKHLITATGQRVTLRCSPRSGDLSVYWYQQSLDQGLQFLIQYYNGEERAKGNILERFSAQQFPDLHSELNLSSLELGDSALYFCASSAIPGLAVPNTQYFGPGTRLTVL.

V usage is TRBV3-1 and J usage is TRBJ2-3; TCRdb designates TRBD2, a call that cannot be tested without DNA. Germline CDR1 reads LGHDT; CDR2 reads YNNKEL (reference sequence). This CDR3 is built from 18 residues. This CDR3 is CASSQPRQLAESTDTQYF.